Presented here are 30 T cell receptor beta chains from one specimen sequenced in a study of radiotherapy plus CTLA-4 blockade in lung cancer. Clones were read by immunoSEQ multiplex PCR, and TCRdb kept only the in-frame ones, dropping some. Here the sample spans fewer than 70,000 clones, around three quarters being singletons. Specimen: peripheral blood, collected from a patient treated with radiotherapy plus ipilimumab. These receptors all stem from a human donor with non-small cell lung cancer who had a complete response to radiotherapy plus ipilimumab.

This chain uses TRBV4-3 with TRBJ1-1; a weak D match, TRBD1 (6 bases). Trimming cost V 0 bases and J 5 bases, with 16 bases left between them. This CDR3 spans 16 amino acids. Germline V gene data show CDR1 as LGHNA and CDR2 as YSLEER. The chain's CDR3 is CASSQELNRVGTEAFF. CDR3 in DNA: TGCGCCAGCAGCCAAGAGCTAAACAGGGTGGGTACTGAAGCTTTCTTT.

In DNA, the CDR3 is TGTGCCAGCTCATCAGGACTAGCTGACGAGCAGTACGTC. Its translation: CASSSGLADEQYV. This rearrangement joins TRBV18 to TRBJ2-7; TRBD2 matches 8 bases. Germline CDR1 is KGHSH and CDR2 is LQKENI. V lost 5 bases and J lost 5; bases outside the gene matches: 5. The CDR3 contains 13 residues.

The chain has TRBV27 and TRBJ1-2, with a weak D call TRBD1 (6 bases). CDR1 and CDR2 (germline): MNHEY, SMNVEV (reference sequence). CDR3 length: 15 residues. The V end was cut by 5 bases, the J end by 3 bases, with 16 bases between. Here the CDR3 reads CASSRAGEGDYGYTF. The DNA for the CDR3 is TGTGCCAGCAGTCGGGCAGGGGAAGGGGACTATGGCTACACCTTC.

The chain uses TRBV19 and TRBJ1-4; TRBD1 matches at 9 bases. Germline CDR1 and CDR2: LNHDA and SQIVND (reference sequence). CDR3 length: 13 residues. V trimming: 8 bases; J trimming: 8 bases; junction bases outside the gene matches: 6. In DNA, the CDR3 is TGTGCCAGTCGGACAGGGGAAGGGGAAAAACTGTTTTTT. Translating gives CASRTGEGEKLFF.

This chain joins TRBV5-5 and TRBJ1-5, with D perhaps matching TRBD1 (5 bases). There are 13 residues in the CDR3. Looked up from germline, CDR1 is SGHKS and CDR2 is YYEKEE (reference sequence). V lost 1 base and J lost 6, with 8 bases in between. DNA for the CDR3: TGTGCCAGCAGCTTGTTAGGGGCTCAGCCCCAGCATTTT. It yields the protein CASSLLGAQPQHF.

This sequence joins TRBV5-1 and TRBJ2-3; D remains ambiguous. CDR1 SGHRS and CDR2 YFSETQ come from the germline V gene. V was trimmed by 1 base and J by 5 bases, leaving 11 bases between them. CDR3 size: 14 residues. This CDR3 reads CASSLYIGGDTQYF. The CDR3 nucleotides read TGCGCCAGCAGCTTGTATATCGGTGGAGATACGCAGTATTTT.

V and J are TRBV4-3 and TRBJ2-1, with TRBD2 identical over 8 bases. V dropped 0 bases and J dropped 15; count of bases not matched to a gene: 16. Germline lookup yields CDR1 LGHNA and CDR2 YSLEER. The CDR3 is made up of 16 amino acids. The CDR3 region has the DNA TGCGCCAGCAGCCAAGACTCCCTTGTACGGGAGGGCCCTCTGTTCTTC. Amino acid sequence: CASSQDSLVREGPLFF.

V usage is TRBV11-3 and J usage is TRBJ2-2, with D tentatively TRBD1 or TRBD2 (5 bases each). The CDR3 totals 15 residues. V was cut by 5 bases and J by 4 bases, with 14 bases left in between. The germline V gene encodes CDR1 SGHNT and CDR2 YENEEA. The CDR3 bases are TGTGCCAGCAGCCGAGGGGTTCGGGGCACCGGGGAGCTGTTTTTT. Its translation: CASSRGVRGTGELFF. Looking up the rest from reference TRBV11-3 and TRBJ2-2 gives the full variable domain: EAGVVQSPRYKIIEKKQPVAFWCNPISGHNTLYWYLQNLGQGPELLIRYENEEAVDDSQLPKDRFSAERLKGVDSTLKIQPAELGDSAVYLCASSRGVRGTGELFFGEGSRLTVL.

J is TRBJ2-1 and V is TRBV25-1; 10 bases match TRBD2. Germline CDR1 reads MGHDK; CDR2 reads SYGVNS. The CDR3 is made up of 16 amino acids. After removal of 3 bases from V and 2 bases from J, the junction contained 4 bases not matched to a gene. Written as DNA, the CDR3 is TGTGCCAGCAGTGACCCAAGCGGGGGGGCCTACAATGAGCAGTTCTTC. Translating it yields CASSDPSGGAYNEQFF.

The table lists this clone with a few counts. The CDR3 sequence: CSVEREDYGYTF. CDR3 nucleotides: TGCAGCGTTGAAAGGGAGGACTATGGCTACACCTTC. This chain links TRBV29-1 with TRBJ1-2; D not resolved. The CDR3 length is 12 residues. The germline gives CDR1 SQVTM, CDR2 ANQGSEA. V was pared by 2 bases and J by 3 bases, with 7 bases between.

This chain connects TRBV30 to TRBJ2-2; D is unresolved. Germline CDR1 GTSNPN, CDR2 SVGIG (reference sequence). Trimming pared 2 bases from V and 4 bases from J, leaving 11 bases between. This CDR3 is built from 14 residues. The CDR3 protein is CAWSPPGRTGELFF. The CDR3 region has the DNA TGTGCCTGGAGTCCTCCCGGGCGCACCGGGGAGCTGTTTTTT. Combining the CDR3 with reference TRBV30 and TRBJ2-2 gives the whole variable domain SQTIHQWPATLVQPVGSPLSLECTVEGTSNPNLYWYRQAAGRGLQLLFYSVGIGQISSEVPQNLSASRPQDRQFILSSKKLLLSDSGFYLCAWSPPGRTGELFFGEGSRLTVL.

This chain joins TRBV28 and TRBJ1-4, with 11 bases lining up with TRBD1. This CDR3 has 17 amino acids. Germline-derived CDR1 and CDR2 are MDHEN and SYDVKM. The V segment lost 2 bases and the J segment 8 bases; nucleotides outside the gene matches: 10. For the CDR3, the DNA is TGTGCCAGCAGTTTAGCCGGACAGGGGGCACGAAGAGAAAAACTGTTTTTT. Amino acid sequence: CASSLAGQGARREKLFF.

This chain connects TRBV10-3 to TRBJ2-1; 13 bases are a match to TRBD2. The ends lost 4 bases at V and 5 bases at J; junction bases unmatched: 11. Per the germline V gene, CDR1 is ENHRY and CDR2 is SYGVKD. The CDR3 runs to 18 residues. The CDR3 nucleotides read TGTGCCATCAGTGGAGGGGGACTAGCGGGGCCTGGAAACAATGAGCAGTTCTTC. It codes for CAISGGGLAGPGNNEQFF.

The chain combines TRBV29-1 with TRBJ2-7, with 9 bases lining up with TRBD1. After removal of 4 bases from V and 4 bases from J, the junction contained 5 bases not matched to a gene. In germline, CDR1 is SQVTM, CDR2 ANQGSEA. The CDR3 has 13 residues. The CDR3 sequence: CSVGTGESYEQYF. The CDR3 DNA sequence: TGCAGCGTTGGGACAGGGGAAAGTTACGAGCAGTACTTC.

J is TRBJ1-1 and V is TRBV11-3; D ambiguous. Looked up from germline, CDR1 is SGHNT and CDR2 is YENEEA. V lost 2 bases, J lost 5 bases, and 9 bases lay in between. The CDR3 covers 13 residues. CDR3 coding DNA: TGTGCCAGCAGCTTATTGCGGTGGACTGAAGCTTTCTTT. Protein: CASSLLRWTEAFF.

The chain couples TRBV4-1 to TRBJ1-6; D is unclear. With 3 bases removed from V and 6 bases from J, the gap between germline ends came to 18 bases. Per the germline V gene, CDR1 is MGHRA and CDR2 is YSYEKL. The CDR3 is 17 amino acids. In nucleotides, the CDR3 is TGCGCCAGCAGCCAGCCCACCCGGGGTCCCTTTAATTCACCCCTCCACTTT. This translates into CASSQPTRGPFNSPLHF.

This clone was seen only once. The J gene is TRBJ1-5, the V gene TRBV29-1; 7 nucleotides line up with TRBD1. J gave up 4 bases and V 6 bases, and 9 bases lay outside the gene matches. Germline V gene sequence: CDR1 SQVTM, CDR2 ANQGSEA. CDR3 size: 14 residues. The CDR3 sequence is CSVRGTDLNQPQHF. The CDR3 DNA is TGCAGCGTAAGGGGGACAGACCTAAATCAGCCCCAGCATTTT. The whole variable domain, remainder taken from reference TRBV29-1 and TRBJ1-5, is SAVISQKPSRDICQRGTSLTIQCQVDSQVTMMFWYRQQPGQSLTLIATANQGSEATYESGFVIDKFPISRPNLTFSTLTVSNMSPEDSSIYLCSVRGTDLNQPQHFGDGTRLSIL.

DNA of the CDR3: TGTGCCAGCAGCCCTTTGGACGGAGGCGGAGTGCGGGCTTTCTTT. This gives the protein CASSPLDGGGVRAFF. The V and J genes are TRBV6-1 and TRBJ1-1; the D is unclear. The CDR3 is made up of 15 amino acids. Trimming took 6 bases from V and 11 from J, leaving 25 bases between them. Looked up from germline, CDR1 is MNHNS and CDR2 is SASEGT.

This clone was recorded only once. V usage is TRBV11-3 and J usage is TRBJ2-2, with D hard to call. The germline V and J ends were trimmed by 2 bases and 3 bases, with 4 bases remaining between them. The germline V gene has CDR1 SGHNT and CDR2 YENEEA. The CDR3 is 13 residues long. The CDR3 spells CASSLSDTGELFF. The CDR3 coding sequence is TGTGCCAGCAGCTTATCAGACACCGGGGAGCTGTTTTTT. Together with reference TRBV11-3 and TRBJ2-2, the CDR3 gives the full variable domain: EAGVVQSPRYKIIEKKQPVAFWCNPISGHNTLYWYLQNLGQGPELLIRYENEEAVDDSQLPKDRFSAERLKGVDSTLKIQPAELGDSAVYLCASSLSDTGELFFGEGSRLTVL.

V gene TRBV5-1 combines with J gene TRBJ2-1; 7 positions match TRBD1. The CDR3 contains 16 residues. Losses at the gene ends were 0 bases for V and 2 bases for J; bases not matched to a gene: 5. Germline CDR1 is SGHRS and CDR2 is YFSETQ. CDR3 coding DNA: TGCGCCAGCAGCTTGGCAGAGACAGGGCCCTACAATGAGCAGTTCTTC. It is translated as CASSLAETGPYNEQFF.

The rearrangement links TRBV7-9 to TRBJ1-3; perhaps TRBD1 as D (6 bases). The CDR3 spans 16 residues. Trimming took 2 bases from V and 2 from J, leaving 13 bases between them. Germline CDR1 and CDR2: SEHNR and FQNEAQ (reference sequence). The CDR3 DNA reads TGTGCCAGCAGCTTATTCTCGTCAGGGGCTGGAAACACCATATATTTT. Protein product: CASSLFSSGAGNTIYF.

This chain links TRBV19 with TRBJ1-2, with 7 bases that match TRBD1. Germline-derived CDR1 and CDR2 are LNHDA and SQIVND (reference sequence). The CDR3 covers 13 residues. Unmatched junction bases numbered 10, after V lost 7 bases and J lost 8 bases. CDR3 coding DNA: TGTGCCAGTAACGGCAGGGGGGACTGGGGCTACACCTTC. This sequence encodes CASNGRGDWGYTF. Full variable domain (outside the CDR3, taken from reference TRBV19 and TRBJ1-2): DGGITQSPKYLFRKEGQNVTLSCEQNLNHDAMYWYRQDPGQGLRLIYYSQIVNDFQKGDIAEGYSVSREKKESFPLTVTSAQKNPTAFYLCASNGRGDWGYTFGSGTRLTVV.

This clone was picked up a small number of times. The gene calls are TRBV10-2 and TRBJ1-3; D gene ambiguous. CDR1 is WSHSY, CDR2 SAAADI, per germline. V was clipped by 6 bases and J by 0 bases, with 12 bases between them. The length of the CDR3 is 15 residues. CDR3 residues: CASRGGPRSGNTIYF. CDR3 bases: TGCGCCAGCAGGGGAGGACCGCGCTCTGGAAACACCATATATTTT.

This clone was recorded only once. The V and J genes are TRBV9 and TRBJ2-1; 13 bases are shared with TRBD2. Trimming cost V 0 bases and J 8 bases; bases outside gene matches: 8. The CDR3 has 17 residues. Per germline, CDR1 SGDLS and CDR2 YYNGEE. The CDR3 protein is CASSVGGLAGAYDEQFF. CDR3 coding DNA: TGTGCCAGCAGCGTAGGTGGACTAGCGGGAGCTTACGATGAGCAGTTCTTC.

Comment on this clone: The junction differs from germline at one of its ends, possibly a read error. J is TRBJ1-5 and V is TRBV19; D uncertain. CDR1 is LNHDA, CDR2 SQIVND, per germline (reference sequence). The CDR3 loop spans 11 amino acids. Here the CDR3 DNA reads TGTGCCAGTAGTACCTCCTCGTGGTTGGGATTT. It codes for CASSTSSWLGF.

The chain's CDR3 is CASSLPGTNSPLHF. In DNA form, the CDR3 reads TGTGCCAGCAGCTTGCCGGGGACTAATTCACCCCTCCACTTT. The gene calls are TRBV5-6 and TRBJ1-6, with D perhaps matching TRBD1 (5 bases). V was trimmed by 1 base and J by 6 bases, leaving 8 bases between them. The CDR3 covers 14 residues. Germline CDR1 is SGHDT and CDR2 is YYEEEE.

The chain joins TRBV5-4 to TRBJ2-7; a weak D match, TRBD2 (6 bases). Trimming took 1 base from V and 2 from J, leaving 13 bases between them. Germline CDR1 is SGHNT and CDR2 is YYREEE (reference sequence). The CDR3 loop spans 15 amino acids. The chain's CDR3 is CASSLWGGLTYEQYV. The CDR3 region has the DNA TGTGCCAGCAGCTTGTGGGGAGGACTTACCTACGAGCAGTACGTC.

CDR3 in amino acids: CASSHVTSGRYNEQFF. For the CDR3, the DNA is TGCGCCAGCAGCCACGTCACTAGCGGGAGGTACAATGAGCAGTTCTTC. This rearrangement joins TRBV4-3 to TRBJ2-1, with 12 bases identical to TRBD2. This CDR3 is built from 16 residues. Germline values: CDR1 LGHNA, CDR2 YSLEER. With 3 bases clipped from V and 4 bases from J, the junction kept 4 bases outside the gene matches.

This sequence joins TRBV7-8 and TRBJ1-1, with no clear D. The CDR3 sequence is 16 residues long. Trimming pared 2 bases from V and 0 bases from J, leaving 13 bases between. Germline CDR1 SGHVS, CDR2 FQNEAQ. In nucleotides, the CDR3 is TGTGCCAGCAGCTTATCTGGGCGAGGGATGAACACTGAAGCTTTCTTT. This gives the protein CASSLSGRGMNTEAFF.

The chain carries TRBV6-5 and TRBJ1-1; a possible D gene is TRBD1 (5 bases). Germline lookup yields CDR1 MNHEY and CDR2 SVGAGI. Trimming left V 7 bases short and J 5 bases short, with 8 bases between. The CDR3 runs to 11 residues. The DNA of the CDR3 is TGTGCCAGCACCGAGGGGACTGAAGCTTTCTTT. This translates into CASTEGTEAFF.